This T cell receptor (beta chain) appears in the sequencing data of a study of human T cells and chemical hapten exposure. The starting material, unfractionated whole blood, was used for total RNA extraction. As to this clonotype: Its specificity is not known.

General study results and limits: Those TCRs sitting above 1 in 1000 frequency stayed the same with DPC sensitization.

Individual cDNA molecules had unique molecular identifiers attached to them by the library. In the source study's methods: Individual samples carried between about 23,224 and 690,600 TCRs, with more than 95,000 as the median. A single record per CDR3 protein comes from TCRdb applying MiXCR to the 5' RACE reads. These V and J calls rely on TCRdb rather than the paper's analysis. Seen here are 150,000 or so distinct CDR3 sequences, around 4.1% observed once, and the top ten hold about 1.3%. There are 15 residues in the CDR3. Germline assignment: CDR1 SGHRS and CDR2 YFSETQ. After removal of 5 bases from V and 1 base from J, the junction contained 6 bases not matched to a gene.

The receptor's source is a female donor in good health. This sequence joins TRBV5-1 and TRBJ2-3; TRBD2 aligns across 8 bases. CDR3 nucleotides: TGCGCCAGCAGGAGCGGGGGCGCACGCACAGATACGCAGTATTTT. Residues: CASRSGGARTDTQYF.